These 27 T cell receptor beta chains were sequenced from one sample in a study of T cells expressing NK-cell markers. After re-calling the 5' RACE reads, TCRdb lists one entry per CDR3 protein, DNA absent. Across about 460,000 distinct CDR3 sequences, the top ten clones capture approximately 1.5% of the sample. The sequencing input was blood T cells: a sorted CD56 or NKG2C T cell subset, CD4+ or CD8+ T cells, or bulk PBMC T cells (not recorded which). The source of these receptors is a woman aged 45-65 years in good health.

This chain joins TRBV29-1 and TRBJ2-1; TCRdb's assignment of TRBD1 cannot be checked, as there is no DNA. The CDR3 runs 14 residues. CDR1 and CDR2 (germline): SQVTM, ANQGSEA. The CDR3 protein is CSARPGQAYNEQFF.

The chain links TRBV5-1 to TRBJ1-1. The germline V gene has CDR1 SGHRS and CDR2 YFSETQ. This CDR3 contains 15 residues. The CDR3 loop reads CASSLVWDMNTEAFF.

The chain links TRBV7-2 to TRBJ2-7. The germline V gene encodes CDR1 SGHTA and CDR2 FQGNSA. CDR3 length: 14 residues. CDR3 region: CASSLGGTTYEQYF. Based on the CDR3 plus reference TRBV7-2 and TRBJ2-7, the full variable domain is GAGVSQSPSNKVTEKGKDVELRCDPISGHTALYWYRQSLGQGLEFLIYFQGNSAPDKSGLPSDRFSAERTGGSVSTLTIQRTQQEDSAVYLCASSLGGTTYEQYFGPGTRLTVT.

This sequence joins TRBV14 and TRBJ2-5; without DNA, the TCRdb call of TRBD2 cannot be checked. The CDR3 is made up of 15 amino acids. Per the germline V gene, CDR1 is SGHDN and CDR2 is FVKESK. The CDR3 reads CASSPGTSGIETQYF.

The chain has TRBV3-1 and TRBJ2-7; TCRdb selects TRBD1, and the lack of DNA leaves this call unchecked. Germline V gene sequence: CDR1 LGHDT, CDR2 YNNKEL (reference sequence). The CDR3 is 16 residues long. The CDR3 loop reads CASSHWGGARSGEQYF.

The chain combines TRBV2 with TRBJ2-1; TCRdb's assignment of TRBD1 cannot be checked, as there is no DNA. Germline CDR1 and CDR2: SNHLY and FYNNEI. This CDR3 spans 14 amino acids. CDR3 in amino acids: CASSDGRGYNEQFF.

This chain connects TRBV11-2 to TRBJ1-2; as DNA is missing, the TRBD1 call by TCRdb cannot be tested. This CDR3 is built from 13 residues. Germline CDR1 reads SGHAT; CDR2 reads FQNNGV. Here the CDR3 reads CASSSGRNYGYTF. Full variable domain (remainder filled in from reference TRBV11-2 and TRBJ1-2): EAGVAQSPRYKIIEKRQSVAFWCNPISGHATLYWYQQILGQGPKLLIQFQNNGVVDDSQLPKDRFSAERLKGVDSTLKIQPAKLEDSAVYLCASSSGRNYGYTFGSGTRLTVV.

The V and J genes are TRBV5-1 and TRBJ1-2; no DNA is available, so the TRBD1 call from TCRdb remains unchecked. This CDR3 spans 15 amino acids. Germline lookup yields CDR1 SGHRS and CDR2 YFSETQ. The CDR3 region is CASSPRDRRGYGYTF.

The CDR3 loop reads CSARKPGEYGNQPQHF. This chain connects TRBV20-1 to TRBJ1-5; there is no DNA to check the TCRdb D call of TRBD1. Germline values: CDR1 DFQATT, CDR2 SNEGSKA (reference sequence). The CDR3 length is 16 residues.

V and J are TRBV12-3 or TRBV12-4 and TRBJ2-1. The CDR3 is 12 amino acids. CDR3 residues: CASSLRFGEQFF.

V and J are TRBV5-1 and TRBJ2-1; TCRdb returns TRBD1, unconfirmable since there is no DNA. CDR1 and CDR2 (germline): SGHRS, YFSETQ. The CDR3 spans 17 residues. CDR3 sequence: CASSLEGGGFSYNEQFF.

This chain connects TRBV9 to TRBJ2-2; TCRdb calls TRBD2, which cannot be checked without DNA. The germline V gene has CDR1 SGDLS and CDR2 YYNGEE. The CDR3 is 19 amino acids. This CDR3 reads CASSVGSSGTRKPTGELFF.

The rearrangement uses TRBV15 and TRBJ1-2; the D gene TCRdb calls, TRBD1, cannot be checked with no DNA. This CDR3 is 12 amino acids long. Germline V gives CDR1 LNHNV, CDR2 YYDKDF (reference sequence). This chain's CDR3 is CATSPPGAGYTF.

The CDR3 sequence is CATTGLGTNNEQFF. This chain connects TRBV10-3 to TRBJ2-1; TCRdb's D call, TRBD1, is unchecked because there is no DNA. In germline, CDR1 is ENHRY, CDR2 SYGVKD. The CDR3 has 14 residues.

This sequence joins TRBV20-1 and TRBJ2-3; there is no DNA to check the TCRdb D call of TRBD1. Germline V gives CDR1 DFQATT, CDR2 SNEGSKA (reference sequence). There are 17 residues in the CDR3. This CDR3 is CSAKDRGELGWADTQYF.

This chain joins TRBV7-2 and TRBJ1-1; TCRdb lists TRBD1, though no DNA is available to test this call. There are 15 residues in the CDR3. Germline values: CDR1 SGHTA, CDR2 FQGNSA. CDR3: CASSLVGGLNTEAFF.

The chain combines TRBV6-1 with TRBJ1-5; the TRBD1 assignment by TCRdb is unverifiable without DNA. Germline CDR1 MNHNS, CDR2 SASEGT. The CDR3 length is 14 residues. CDR3: CASTQGDTGPPQHF.

The chain couples TRBV6-6 to TRBJ1-1; checking the TCRdb D call of TRBD1 is not possible without DNA. This CDR3 is 14 amino acids long. Looked up from germline, CDR1 is MNHNY and CDR2 is SVGAGI (reference sequence). The CDR3 sequence: CASSWEGGATEAFF.

V is TRBV12-3 or TRBV12-4 and J is TRBJ1-1; the TCRdb D gene call, TRBD1, has no DNA to confirm it. CDR3 length: 12 residues. The CDR3 region is CASSRTGKGAFF.

The V gene is TRBV2, the J gene TRBJ2-1. There are 12 residues in the CDR3. The germline V gene encodes CDR1 SNHLY and CDR2 FYNNEI. The CDR3 loop reads CASIIGSREQFF.

This CDR3 reads CASSLRLARGGNEQFF. The chain uses TRBV7-9 and TRBJ2-1; no DNA is available, so the TRBD2 call from TCRdb remains unchecked. CDR3 length: 16 residues. Germline CDR1 reads SEHNR; CDR2 reads FQNEAQ (reference sequence).

The CDR3 reads CASSSAGRHNEQFF. The genes are TRBV7-9 and TRBJ2-1. Germline V lookup: CDR1 SEHNR, CDR2 FQNEAQ (reference sequence). The CDR3 loop spans 14 amino acids.

The V gene is TRBV20-1, the J gene TRBJ1-1. The CDR3 runs to 11 residues. The germline gives CDR1 DFQATT, CDR2 SNEGSKA (reference sequence). CDR3 amino acids: CSYDKNTEAFF.

This chain links TRBV10-1 with TRBJ1-1. There are 13 residues in the CDR3. Per the germline V gene, CDR1 is WNHNN and CDR2 is SYGVQD (reference sequence). The CDR3 spells CASSEGGTTEAFF.

The V and J genes are TRBV9 and TRBJ2-2; no DNA is available, so the TRBD1 call from TCRdb remains unchecked. The CDR3 totals 16 residues. Germline V gene data show CDR1 as SGDLS and CDR2 as YYNGEE. The CDR3 region is CASSVGGQGSAGELFF.

V usage is TRBV5-1 and J usage is TRBJ2-3. The CDR3 spans 14 residues. Germline V gives CDR1 SGHRS, CDR2 YFSETQ. CDR3: CASSLATGTDTQYF.

The rearrangement uses TRBV5-1 and TRBJ1-1; TCRdb names TRBD1, which stays unverified in the absence of DNA. The CDR3 extends over 16 amino acids. Germline loops: CDR1 SGHRS, CDR2 YFSETQ. CDR3 amino acids: CASSLGAGTANTEAFF.